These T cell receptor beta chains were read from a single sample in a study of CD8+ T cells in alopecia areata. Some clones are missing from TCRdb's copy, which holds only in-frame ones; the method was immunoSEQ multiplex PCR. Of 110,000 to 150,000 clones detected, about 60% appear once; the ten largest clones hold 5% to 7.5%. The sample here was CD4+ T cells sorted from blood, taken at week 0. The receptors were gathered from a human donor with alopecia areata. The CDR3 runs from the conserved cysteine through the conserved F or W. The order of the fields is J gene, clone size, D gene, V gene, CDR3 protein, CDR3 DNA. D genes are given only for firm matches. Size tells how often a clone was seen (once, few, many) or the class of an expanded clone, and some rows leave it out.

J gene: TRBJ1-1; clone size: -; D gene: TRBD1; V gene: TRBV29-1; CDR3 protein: CSVAWDRVNTEAFF; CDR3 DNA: TGCAGCGTTGCATGGGACAGGGTGAACACTGAAGCTTTCTTT
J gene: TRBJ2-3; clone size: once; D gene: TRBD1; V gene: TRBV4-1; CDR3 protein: CASSAGTGSTDTQYF; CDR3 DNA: TGCGCCAGTTCTGCCGGGACAGGGAGCACAGATACGCAGTATTTT
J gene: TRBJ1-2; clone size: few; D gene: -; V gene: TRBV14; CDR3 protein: CASSQERGAGYTF; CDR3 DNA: TGTGCCAGCAGCCAAGAGCGGGGGGCTGGCTACACCTTC
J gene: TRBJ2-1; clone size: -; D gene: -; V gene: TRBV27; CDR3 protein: CASRGAGAYNEQFF; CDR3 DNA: TGTGCCAGCAGGGGAGCAGGGGCCTACAATGAGCAGTTCTTC
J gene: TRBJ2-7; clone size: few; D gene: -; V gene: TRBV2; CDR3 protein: CASSESSGNPSYF; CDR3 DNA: TGTGCCAGCAGTGAATCTTCAGGGAACCCTAGTTACTTC
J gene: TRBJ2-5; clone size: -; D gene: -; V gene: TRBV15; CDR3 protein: CATSRHGVQETQYF; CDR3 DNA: TGTGCCACCAGCAGACACGGGGTTCAAGAGACCCAGTACTTC
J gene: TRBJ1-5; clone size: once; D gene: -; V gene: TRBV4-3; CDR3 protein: CASSQDWLNQPQHF; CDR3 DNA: TGCGCCAGCAGCCAAGATTGGCTCAATCAGCCCCAGCATTTT
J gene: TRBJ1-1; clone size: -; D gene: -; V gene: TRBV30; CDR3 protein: CAWTRDRRTEAFF; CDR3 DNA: TGTGCCTGGACCCGGGACCGGCGGACTGAAGCTTTCTTT
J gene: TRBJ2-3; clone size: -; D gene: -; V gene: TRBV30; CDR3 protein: CAWSENTDTQYF; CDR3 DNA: TGTGCCTGGAGCGAGAACACAGATACGCAGTATTTT
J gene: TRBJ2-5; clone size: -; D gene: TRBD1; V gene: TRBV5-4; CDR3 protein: CASSLLTGVGETQYF; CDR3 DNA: TGTGCCAGCAGCTTGTTAACAGGGGTAGGAGAGACCCAGTACTTC
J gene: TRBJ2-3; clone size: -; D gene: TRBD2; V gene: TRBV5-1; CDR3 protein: CASSLAGATSTDTQYF; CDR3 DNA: TGCGCCAGCAGCTTAGCGGGGGCTACTAGCACAGATACGCAGTATTTT
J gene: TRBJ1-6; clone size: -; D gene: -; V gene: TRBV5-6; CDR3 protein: CASSQGTYSPLHF; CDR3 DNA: TGTGCCAGCAGCCAGGGGACCTATTCACCCCTCCACTTT
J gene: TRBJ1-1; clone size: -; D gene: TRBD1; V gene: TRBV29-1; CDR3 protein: CSGGQGTLVSTEAFF; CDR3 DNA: TGCAGCGGCGGACAGGGTACCCTCGTCAGCACTGAAGCTTTCTTT
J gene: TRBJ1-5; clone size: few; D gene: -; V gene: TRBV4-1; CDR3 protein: CASSQDHTSNQPQHF; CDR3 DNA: TGCGCCAGCAGCCAAGATCATACGAGCAATCAGCCCCAGCATTTT